This T cell receptor beta chain originates from a study of T cells after yellow fever vaccination. This clonotype was counted many times. By 5'RACE template switching, TCR cDNA was produced, with a universal primer site and UMIs added in the process. TCRdb itself ran the 5' RACE reads through MiXCR, one entry per CDR3 protein. The table lists about 320,000 distinct CDR3 sequences, about 10% of them singletons. Trimming shortened V by 1 base and J by 8 bases, and 8 bases separated the two germline ends. The CDR3 spans 12 residues. Germline V gene sequence: CDR1 SGHAT, CDR2 FQNNGV. Sequenced here: CD4+ T cells sorted from PBMCs, sampled 45 days after the yellow fever booster vaccination. This chain links TRBV11-2 with TRBJ1-1, with TRBD1 as a possible D gene (5 bases). This clonotype originated in a man younger than 35 who received the YFV17D yellow fever vaccine. The CDR3 coding sequence is TGTGCCAGCAGCTTAGTAGGGGCAGAAGCTTTCTTT. This sequence encodes CASSLVGAEAFF.